A single sample gave rise to the 27 T cell receptor beta chains below, sequenced in a study of cytomegalovirus exposure and HLA in healthy donors. This PCR relied on a set of 60 Vbeta primers and 13 Jbeta primers. Sequencing was performed with immunoSEQ multiplex PCR; in TCRdb, only in-frame clones are kept and a portion is missing. The table lists around 130,000 clones. Input material: PBMCs. Receptor source: a woman between 40 and 55 years old in good health and CMV-seronegative.

V and J are TRBV2 and TRBJ2-3, with D unclear. The V and J ends lost 3 bases and 1 base respectively, with 8 bases between them. The CDR3 contains 14 residues. The germline gives CDR1 SNHLY, CDR2 FYNNEI. CDR3 sequence (DNA): TGTGCCAGCAGTGAGGTACTCCGCACAGATACGCAGTATTTT. This encodes CASSEVLRTDTQYF.

V is TRBV19 and J is TRBJ1-2; tentatively, D is TRBD1 (5 bases). CDR1 is LNHDA, CDR2 SQIVND, per germline (reference sequence). The V end was cut by 6 bases, the J end by 14 bases, with 25 bases between. This CDR3 spans 14 amino acids. The DNA for the CDR3 is TGTGCCAGTAGCCCAGGTCGGCTCCTCGTTCAGGGTACCTTC. Encoded protein: CASSPGRLLVQGTF. Filled out from reference TRBV19 and TRBJ1-2, the complete variable domain reads DGGITQSPKYLFRKEGQNVTLSCEQNLNHDAMYWYRQDPGQGLRLIYYSQIVNDFQKGDIAEGYSVSREKKESFPLTVTSAQKNPTAFYLCASSPGRLLVQGTFGSGTRLTVV.

The chain recombines TRBV7-9 with TRBJ2-7, with 9 bases identical to TRBD2. Germline V gives CDR1 SEHNR, CDR2 FQNEAQ (reference sequence). The CDR3 contains 13 residues. After removal of 8 bases from V and 4 bases from J, the junction contained 6 bases not matched to a gene. The CDR3 DNA reads TGTGCCAGCGGGCGGGGGGGAAGGTACGAGCAGTACTTC. Protein: CASGRGGRYEQYF.

V is TRBV7-3 and J is TRBJ2-1; 7 bases agree with TRBD2. Germline CDR1 reads SGHTA; CDR2 reads FQGTGA. The CDR3 length is 15 residues. V lost 4 bases to trimming and J lost 3 bases; unmatched junction nucleotides: 6. The CDR3: CASSSSGGLYNEQFF. The CDR3, as DNA: TGTGCCAGCAGCTCCTCGGGGGGACTCTACAATGAGCAGTTCTTC.

The chain combines TRBV14 with TRBJ2-3; 9 bases fit TRBD2. From germline, CDR1 is SGHDN and CDR2 FVKESK. This CDR3 contains 17 residues. J gave up 4 bases and V 2 bases, and 10 bases lay outside the gene matches. CDR3 sequence (DNA): TGTGCCAGCAGCCAACAGTCCCTAGCGGGGTCCTCAGATACGCAGTATTTT. Amino acids: CASSQQSLAGSSDTQYF.

CDR3 sequence reads: CASSRRGTGENEQFF. As DNA, the CDR3 is TGTGCCAGCAGCAGACGTGGGACAGGGGAAAATGAGCAGTTCTTC. The rearrangement joins TRBV7-9 to TRBJ2-1, with 10 positions matching TRBD1. The V gene end was trimmed by 5 bases and the J gene end by 7 bases; junction bases not matched to a gene: 8. CDR3 length: 15 amino acids. The germline gives CDR1 SEHNR, CDR2 FQNEAQ (reference sequence).

V and J are TRBV7-2 and TRBJ1-5; D is undetermined. The CDR3 is 15 residues long. The V end lost 4 bases, the J end lost 0 bases, and 10 bases lay between the germline ends. Germline V lookup: CDR1 SGHTA, CDR2 FQGNSA. The CDR3 reads CASSSSEFSNQPQHF. Here the CDR3 DNA reads TGTGCCAGCAGCTCCTCAGAATTTAGCAATCAGCCCCAGCATTTT. Full variable domain (remainder filled in from reference TRBV7-2 and TRBJ1-5): GAGVSQSPSNKVTEKGKDVELRCDPISGHTALYWYRQSLGQGLEFLIYFQGNSAPDKSGLPSDRFSAERTGGSVSTLTIQRTQQEDSAVYLCASSSSEFSNQPQHFGDGTRLSIL.

V is TRBV27 and J is TRBJ1-4, with 7 bases matching TRBD1. The CDR3 has 14 residues. CDR1 MNHEY and CDR2 SMNVEV come from the germline V gene (reference sequence). The ends lost 3 bases at V and 7 bases at J; junction bases unmatched: 5. CDR3: CASSFRGGREKLFF. DNA of the CDR3: TGTGCCAGCAGTTTTAGAGGGGGCCGTGAAAAACTGTTTTTT.

The genes are TRBV6-4 and TRBJ1-5; D uncertain. V lost 4 bases and J 3 bases, leaving 7 bases between the germline ends. Germline CDR1 and CDR2: MRHNA and SNTAGT. The CDR3 runs 13 residues. CDR3 sequence (DNA): TGTGCCAGCAGTGCTTCAGTCAATCAGCCCCAGCATTTT. Its translation: CASSASVNQPQHF.

The rearrangement joins TRBV19 to TRBJ2-3, with D uncertain. V was cut by 2 bases and J by 2 bases, with 8 bases left in between. In germline, CDR1 is LNHDA, CDR2 SQIVND (reference sequence). The CDR3 has 14 amino acids. The CDR3 is CASSIRRNTDTQYF. The CDR3 nucleotides read TGTGCCAGTAGTATAAGGAGAAACACAGATACGCAGTATTTT.

This chain connects TRBV10-3 to TRBJ2-1, with TRBD2 matching 8 bases. Germline trimming cut 6 bases from V and 0 bases from J; bases unmatched to any gene: 7. CDR1 is ENHRY and CDR2 is SYGVKD in the germline V gene. The CDR3 spans 16 residues. CDR3 region: CAISPFGTSSYNEQFF. As DNA, the CDR3 is TGTGCCATCAGCCCATTCGGGACTAGCTCCTACAATGAGCAGTTCTTC.

The rearrangement joins TRBV7-3 to TRBJ1-1; TRBD1 is a possible D gene (6 bases). Between the trimmed V and J ends, which lost 6 bases and 0 bases, there was a span of 20 bases. The CDR3 loop spans 17 amino acids. CDR1 and CDR2 (germline): SGHTA, FQGTGA. CDR3 nucleotide sequence: TGTGCCAGCAGGCGAATGGGGGACAAAACCATGAACACTGAAGCTTTCTTT. Its translation is CASRRMGDKTMNTEAFF.

This sequence joins TRBV7-8 and TRBJ2-5; weak D call: TRBD1 (6 bases). The germline V gene has CDR1 SGHVS and CDR2 FQNEAQ. V was trimmed by 4 bases and J by 5 bases, leaving 11 bases between them. This CDR3 has 13 residues. Here the CDR3 reads CASSSYRAETQYF. The CDR3 nucleotides are TGTGCCAGCAGCTCCTACAGGGCGGAGACCCAGTACTTC.

In regard to this clone: At the DNA level, this CDR3 is encoded by other sequences in the same sample as well. The chain uses TRBV5-1 and TRBJ1-1; D not resolved. The CDR3 extends over 14 amino acids. V was pared by 0 bases and J by 2 bases, with 8 bases between. The germline gives CDR1 SGHRS, CDR2 YFSETQ. The CDR3 is CASSLGGGNTEAFF. DNA of the CDR3: TGCGCCAGCAGCTTGGGTGGAGGAAACACTGAAGCTTTCTTT.

This chain connects TRBV7-2 to TRBJ2-1, with 10 nucleotides matching TRBD1. Germline assignment: CDR1 SGHTA and CDR2 FQGNSA. This CDR3 contains 16 residues. V shed 4 bases and J 5 bases; nucleotides not matched to a gene: 8. For the CDR3, the DNA is TGTGCCAGCAGCTCCCGGGACAGGGGATTCAACAATGAGCAGTTCTTC. Encoded protein: CASSSRDRGFNNEQFF.

The J gene is TRBJ2-7, the V gene TRBV6-5, with 7 bases identical to TRBD1. Looked up from germline, CDR1 is MNHEY and CDR2 is SVGAGI. With V trimmed by 6 bases and J by 7 bases, 15 bases remained unmatched. The CDR3 consists of 15 residues. The CDR3: CASRKRPRQGLEQYF. The CDR3 DNA sequence: TGTGCCAGCAGGAAGAGACCAAGACAGGGTCTGGAGCAGTACTTC.

This rearrangement joins TRBV9 to TRBJ2-1; 11 bases are a match to TRBD2. Germline V gene sequence: CDR1 SGDLS, CDR2 YYNGEE. Trimming removed 3 bases from V and 1 base from J; junction bases left unmatched: 12. This CDR3 is built from 19 residues. The CDR3 bases are TGTGCCAGCAGCGGTCGGGGGTCTAGCGGGGGGCCATCCTACAATGAGCAGTTCTTC. Encoded protein: CASSGRGSSGGPSYNEQFF.

The rearrangement links TRBV4-2 to TRBJ2-6, with 7 bases identical to TRBD1. The CDR3 consists of 22 residues. Germline lookup yields CDR1 LGHNA and CDR2 YNFKEQ. With 0 bases clipped from V and 0 bases from J, the junction kept 17 bases outside the gene matches. The CDR3 is CASSQDVTTGLSTDSGANVLTF. Here the CDR3 DNA reads TGTGCCAGCAGCCAAGATGTAACGACAGGGTTATCGACTGACTCTGGGGCCAACGTCCTGACTTTC.

The chain recombines TRBV9 with TRBJ2-5; D is possibly TRBD2 (7 bases). Between the trimmed V and J ends, which lost 4 bases and 2 bases, there was a span of 15 bases. The CDR3 sequence is 15 residues long. The germline V gene has CDR1 SGDLS and CDR2 YYNGEE. DNA for the CDR3: TGTGCCAGCAGCCTTATACAGGGAGGGCAAGAGACCCAGTACTTC. Its protein product is CASSLIQGGQETQYF.

V gene TRBV15 combines with J gene TRBJ2-7, with 7 bases identical to TRBD1. Germline trimming cut 9 bases from V and 4 bases from J; bases unmatched to any gene: 24. Germline V CDR1 and CDR2: LNHNV, YYDKDF (reference sequence). The CDR3 is 18 residues long. The DNA of the CDR3 is TGTGCCACTACACCCGGGACAGAACCCAATGAACAACCTTACGAGCAGTACGTC. Protein sequence: CATTPGTEPNEQPYEQYV.

The chain has TRBV6-1 and TRBJ2-7, with 9 positions matching TRBD1. Trimming took 3 bases from V and 3 from J; bases not matched to a gene: 3. The CDR3 has 14 residues. From germline, CDR1 is MNHNS and CDR2 SASEGT. CDR3 DNA sequence: TGTGCCAGCAGTGATCGGGGACAGGGCTACGAGCAGTACGTC. This translates into CASSDRGQGYEQYV.

On this clone itself: The identical CDR3 is also encoded by other nucleotide sequences in the sample. The rearrangement joins TRBV7-9 to TRBJ1-1; D remains unclear. CDR3 size: 13 residues. CDR1 is SEHNR, CDR2 FQNEAQ, per germline (reference sequence). Trimming removed 2 bases at V and 1 base at J, with 5 bases between. The chain's CDR3 is CASSLTGNTEAFF. The DNA of the CDR3 is TGTGCCAGCAGCTTAACGGGGAACACTGAAGCTTTCTTT.

This rearrangement joins TRBV6-4 to TRBJ1-6, with a possible D match to TRBD1 (6 bases). Germline V gene lookup returns CDR1 MRHNA and CDR2 SNTAGT. This CDR3 is 15 amino acids long. The ends were cut back, 3 bases at V and 7 bases at J, with 13 bases in the middle. The DNA for the CDR3 is TGTGCCAGCAGTGAGGGACACCCTCAAAATTCACCCCTCCACTTT. This codes for CASSEGHPQNSPLHF.

The V call is TRBV5-6, the J call TRBJ2-7; possibly TRBD2 for D (5 bases). Per germline, CDR1 SGHDT and CDR2 YYEEEE. The CDR3 covers 14 residues. The V end was cut by 2 bases, the J end by 0 bases, with 9 bases between. As DNA, the CDR3 is TGTGCCAGCAGCTTAAGGACTTACTCCTACGAGCAGTACGTC. This encodes CASSLRTYSYEQYV.

This sequence joins TRBV7-2 and TRBJ2-1; possibly TRBD1 for D (5 bases). V lost 1 base to trimming and J lost 0 bases, with 7 bases between them. This CDR3 contains 15 residues. CDR1 SGHTA and CDR2 FQGNSA come from the germline V gene. This CDR3 reads CASSLEGISYNEQFF. The DNA of the CDR3 is TGTGCCAGCAGCTTAGAGGGGATCTCCTACAATGAGCAGTTCTTC.

The chain has TRBV5-1 and TRBJ2-5, with D maybe TRBD1 (6 bases). Trimming stripped 4 bases from V and 1 base from J, with 14 bases between. The CDR3 has 15 amino acids. The germline CDR1 and CDR2 sequences are SGHRS and YFSETQ. This CDR3 is CASSPRQAFQETQYF. The CDR3 DNA follows: TGCGCCAGCAGCCCAAGACAGGCTTTCCAAGAGACCCAGTACTTC.

This chain joins TRBV5-6 and TRBJ1-2; 9 bases are shared with TRBD1. Trimming cost V 4 bases and J 2 bases; bases outside gene matches: 6. The CDR3 runs 15 residues. CDR1 SGHDT and CDR2 YYEEEE come from the germline V gene. The CDR3 nucleotides are TGTGCCAGCAGCCGGACAGGGGAGGGGAACTATGGCTACACCTTC. This translates into CASSRTGEGNYGYTF. Using reference TRBV5-6 and TRBJ1-2 for the parts outside the CDR3, the full variable domain is DAGVTQSPTHLIKTRGQQVTLRCSPKSGHDTVSWYQQALGQGPQFIFQYYEEEERQRGNFPDRFSGHQFPNYSSELNVNALLLGDSALYLCASSRTGEGNYGYTFGSGTRLTVV.